This T cell receptor beta chain was found in a study of cytomegalovirus exposure and HLA in healthy donors. Overall study: It was reported in a later analysis that the approximately 120 validation repertoires used the same platform as the approximately 620 first-cohort repertoires. Notes on the study in general: Listed as cytomegalovirus-associated were 164 TCR beta chains. The tendency of first-cohort TCR clusters to co-occur in the 110 or so validation repertoires emerged from a later analysis. It was reportedly the case that the classifier diagnosed cytomegalovirus status with high specificity and sensitivity.

About this clone itself: Its antigen is still unknown.

Germline CDR1 reads MNHNS; CDR2 reads SASEGT. With 1 base removed from V and 3 bases from J, the gap between germline ends came to 6 bases. This CDR3 is built from 13 residues. Here immunoSEQ multiplex PCR was the method, and the copy in TCRdb shows in-frame clones only, minus some. The sample includes tens of thousands of clones, 85% to 95% seen only once; the top ten take less than 6%. Sequenced material: PBMCs. This chain uses TRBV6-1 with TRBJ1-2, with unresolved D. This sequence originates from a woman aged 18 to 35 in good health and CMV-seronegative. CDR3 amino acids: CASSEVRYYGYTF. CDR3 DNA sequence: TGTGCCAGCAGTGAAGTGAGATACTATGGCTACACCTTC.